Below are 17 T cell receptor beta chains sequenced from a single sample in a study of shared clonotypes between healthy human individuals. TCRdb's copy holds only in-frame clones and misses some; the assay was immunoSEQ multiplex PCR. The table lists over a million clones, approximately 96% of them singletons. Material: naive CD4+ T cells sorted from blood. Subset in this sample: CD45RA+ positively selected. These receptor sequences come from a man aged 30 to 39 in good health.

This clone was detected once. This chain joins TRBV5-1 and TRBJ1-4; weak D call: TRBD1 (5 bases). Germline CDR1 reads SGHRS; CDR2 reads YFSETQ. The CDR3 runs to 17 residues. V was trimmed by 2 bases and J by 4 bases, leaving 18 bases between them. Written as DNA, the CDR3 is TGCGCCAGCAGCTTTCCCAGGGACGGCGCAAGTAATGAAAAACTGTTTTTT. This gives the protein CASSFPRDGASNEKLFF.

This sequence joins TRBV7-9 and TRBJ2-5; weak D call: TRBD1 (6 bases). Germline V gene lookup returns CDR1 SEHNR and CDR2 FQNEAQ (reference sequence). The V gene lost 4 bases and the J gene lost 2 bases, with 11 bases spanning the gap. The CDR3 extends over 14 amino acids. CDR3 in amino acids: CASSSRQAQETQYF. The CDR3 DNA reads TGTGCCAGCAGCTCGAGACAGGCGCAAGAGACCCAGTACTTC.

This chain connects TRBV23-1 to TRBJ2-3; 8 bases fit TRBD1. TRBV23-1 carries the ORF label, with uncertain function. Trimming cost V 3 bases and J 4 bases; bases outside gene matches: 12. This CDR3 comprises 17 residues. This CDR3 is CASSHSGNRTGSDTQYF. Written as DNA, the CDR3 is TGCGCCAGCAGTCATTCGGGAAACAGGACAGGGTCAGATACGCAGTATTTT.

The rearrangement joins TRBV29-1 to TRBJ2-3; maybe TRBD2 (6 bases). Germline CDR1 is SQVTM and CDR2 is ANQGSEA. Trimming removed 2 bases at V and 2 bases at J, with 8 bases between. The CDR3 spans 13 residues. The CDR3 sequence is CSVEQRATDTQYF. CDR3 in DNA: TGCAGCGTTGAACAGCGGGCCACAGATACGCAGTATTTT.

The sample holds one count of this clone. This same CDR3 is encoded by further DNA sequences in the sample. The rearrangement joins TRBV28 to TRBJ2-3; D call uncertain. V gave up 5 bases and J gave up 0 bases, with 15 bases separating them. The germline gives CDR1 MDHEN, CDR2 SYDVKM. This CDR3 is built from 16 residues. The CDR3 DNA is TGTGCCAGCAGTCCACGCTCGGGTAGCAGCACAGATACGCAGTATTTT. Protein sequence: CASSPRSGSSTDTQYF.

The chain uses TRBV5-5 and TRBJ1-2; D may be TRBD1 (6 bases). This CDR3 has 18 residues. Trimming left V 0 bases short and J 3 bases short, with 21 bases between. The germline V gene has CDR1 SGHKS and CDR2 YYEKEE (reference sequence). CDR3 sequence: CASSLVWQGMEFYYGYTF. The CDR3 nucleotides are TGTGCCAGCAGCTTGGTTTGGCAGGGGATGGAGTTTTACTATGGCTACACCTTC. The full variable domain, completed using reference TRBV5-5 and TRBJ1-2, is DAGVTQSPTHLIKTRGQQVTLRCSPISGHKSVSWYQQVLGQGPQFIFQYYEKEERGRGNFPDRFSARQFPNYSSELNVNALLLGDSALYLCASSLVWQGMEFYYGYTFGSGTRLTVV.

The gene calls are TRBV19 and TRBJ2-1, with 7 bases fitting TRBD2. J was trimmed by 5 bases and V by 1 base; bases with no gene match: 5. The CDR3 spans 15 residues. Germline V CDR1 and CDR2: LNHDA, SQIVND (reference sequence). The CDR3 region is CASSIGREQNNEQFF. DNA of the CDR3: TGTGCCAGTAGTATAGGGCGGGAGCAGAACAATGAGCAGTTCTTC. Looking up the rest from reference TRBV19 and TRBJ2-1 gives the full variable domain: DGGITQSPKYLFRKEGQNVTLSCEQNLNHDAMYWYRQDPGQGLRLIYYSQIVNDFQKGDIAEGYSVSREKKESFPLTVTSAQKNPTAFYLCASSIGREQNNEQFFGPGTRLTVL.

V usage is TRBV7-2 and J usage is TRBJ1-5, with 7 positions matching TRBD1. Germline loops: CDR1 SGHTA, CDR2 FQGNSA. The V and J ends lost 5 bases and 9 bases, in that order; junction bases with no gene match: 10. The length of the CDR3 is 14 residues. The CDR3 DNA is TGTGCCAGCAGCCGCCTAGGAGGGGGCGGGCCCCAGCATTTT. Its translation is CASSRLGGGGPQHF.

The V and J genes are TRBV27 and TRBJ2-7; 8 nucleotides agree with TRBD2. Looked up from germline, CDR1 is MNHEY and CDR2 is SMNVEV (reference sequence). J was trimmed by 3 bases and V by 2 bases; bases with no gene match: 6. This CDR3 region has 15 residues. CDR3 coding DNA: TGTGCCAGCAGTTTAGGTTCCAGCGGGAGCTACGAGCAGTACTTC. It specifies CASSLGSSGSYEQYF.

The V gene is TRBV5-1, the J gene TRBJ1-2; D call uncertain. This CDR3 has 15 residues. Trimming removed 0 bases at V and 2 bases at J, with 11 bases between. Germline V lookup: CDR1 SGHRS, CDR2 YFSETQ. The CDR3 bases are TGCGCCAGCAGCTTGGACGGGCGGGTCAACTATGGCTACACCTTC. It codes for CASSLDGRVNYGYTF.

The rearrangement joins TRBV4-1 to TRBJ2-5, with 7 bases aligning to TRBD1. V shed 1 base and J 2 bases; nucleotides not matched to a gene: 4. Germline V lookup: CDR1 MGHRA, CDR2 YSYEKL. CDR3 length equals 15 residues. Written as DNA, the CDR3 is TGCGCCAGCAGCCAAGCCACAGGGGTACAAGAGACCCAGTACTTC. It specifies CASSQATGVQETQYF.

The chain employs TRBV28 and TRBJ2-1; TRBD2 matches 10 bases. Germline CDR1 reads MDHEN; CDR2 reads SYDVKM. Trimming cost V 5 bases and J 4 bases; bases outside gene matches: 8. The CDR3 is made up of 16 amino acids. Here the CDR3 DNA reads TGTGCCAGCAGTCAACCCGGGACTAGCGTTTACAATGAGCAGTTCTTC. Its translation is CASSQPGTSVYNEQFF.

The V call is TRBV5-1, the J call TRBJ2-5; TRBD1 matches 7 bases. Looked up from germline, CDR1 is SGHRS and CDR2 is YFSETQ. This CDR3 is 14 amino acids long. J gave up 7 bases and V 3 bases, and 9 bases lay outside the gene matches. The CDR3 spells CASSSGQNDLTQYF. The CDR3 DNA follows: TGCGCCAGCAGCTCGGGACAGAACGACTTGACCCAGTACTTC.

This clone was observed a handful of times. This sample also contains other DNA sequences that code for the same CDR3. This chain joins TRBV4-1 and TRBJ1-2, with D hard to call. Trimming stripped 1 base from V and 2 bases from J, with 2 bases between. The CDR3 contains 12 residues. Germline V gene lookup returns CDR1 MGHRA and CDR2 YSYEKL. CDR3 sequence: CASSQANYGYTF. In nucleotides, the CDR3 is TGCGCCAGCAGCCAAGCGAACTATGGCTACACCTTC.

The rearrangement links TRBV30 to TRBJ2-3, with D possibly being TRBD2 (5 bases). This CDR3 is built from 14 residues. The germline V gene has CDR1 GTSNPN and CDR2 SVGIG (reference sequence). V lost 7 bases and J lost 0, with 14 bases in between. The CDR3 here is CASRAASSTDTQYF. CDR3 bases: TGTGCCTCGCGAGCGGCTTCTAGCACAGATACGCAGTATTTT.

The chain is built from TRBV10-1 and TRBJ2-5; D remains ambiguous. Per the germline V gene, CDR1 is WNHNN and CDR2 is SYGVQD (reference sequence). Trimming stripped 5 bases from V and 0 bases from J, with 4 bases between. CDR3 size: 12 residues. CDR3 DNA: TGCGCCAGCAGTTCAAACCAAGAGACCCAGTACTTC. Its protein is CASSSNQETQYF.

The rearrangement links TRBV2 to TRBJ1-3; D is undetermined. The V and J ends lost 9 bases and 3 bases respectively, with 15 bases between them. The CDR3 consists of 14 residues. Germline CDR1 is SNHLY and CDR2 is FYNNEI. This CDR3 is CARRTGAGGNTIYF. For the CDR3, the DNA is TGTGCCAGAAGGACCGGTGCGGGTGGAAACACCATATATTTT.